This T cell receptor beta chain was sequenced in a study of cytomegalovirus exposure and HLA in healthy donors. Notes on the study in general: Cytomegalovirus status was reportedly diagnosed by the classifier with high specificity and sensitivity. Most subjects' HLA-A and HLA-B alleles were reportedly predicted from TCR beta sequences.

It was with 60 Vbeta and 13 Jbeta primers that the PCR ran. Method: immunoSEQ multiplex PCR; TCRdb's copy keeps in-frame clones and lacks some. The table for this sample gives about 70,000 clones. To note about this clone: The antigen remains unidentified.

Sequencing input: PBMCs. The sequence was collected from a female donor in good health and CMV-seropositive.

In DNA form, the CDR3 reads TGTGCCAGCACCAACTTCCCGGGGACAGGGGGTGAAGCTTTCTTT. This translates into CASTNFPGTGGEAFF. The chain combines TRBV7-2 with TRBJ1-1; 11 bases map to TRBD1. Trimming cost V 7 bases and J 7 bases; bases outside gene matches: 11. The CDR3 consists of 15 residues. CDR1 and CDR2 from the germline V gene are SGHTA and FQGNSA. The full variable domain, in which reference TRBV7-2 and TRBJ1-1 provide the parts outside the CDR3, is GAGVSQSPSNKVTEKGKDVELRCDPISGHTALYWYRQSLGQGLEFLIYFQGNSAPDKSGLPSDRFSAERTGGSVSTLTIQRTQQEDSAVYLCASTNFPGTGGEAFFGQGTRLTVV.